This T cell receptor beta chain comes out of a study of blood T cell repertoires in COVID-19 (dated by TCRdb to between 2020 and 2021). Regarding the complete study: The collaborator samples originated in the United States, Italy and Spain and spanned the acute and convalescent phases of COVID-19. The prospective study material was composed of cDNA or gDNA derived from T cells, B-cell-depleted T cells, or PBMCs. The dataset comprised deeply sampled blood TCRbeta repertoires from subjects exposed to, actively infected with, or recovered from COVID-19. The repertoires were made available in a free public database intended to serve as a resource for research on the immune response to SARS-CoV-2. The samples were drawn from two sources: the first 160 participants of the ongoing ImmuneRACE study, and 1,000 to 1,500 subjects contributed by 6 global collaborators. Sample metadata almost always included a de-identified subject ID, COVID-19 status, age in years and sex. HLA class I and class II types, where available, came from metadata supplied by the sample provider rather than from assay-based typing. The paper's findings and limits, for the study overall: The quantity of clinical and demographic metadata differed by source and by participant and was supplied without curation.

Collaborating institutions collected whole blood in K2EDTA tubes following their own protocols. For TCRbeta analysis, collaborators shipped samples in one of three forms: frozen whole blood, isolated PBMCs, or DNA extracted from either of those sample types. Worth noting for this clone: Its antigen remains undetermined. No base qualities exist here, and no much larger clone lies one base off it.

TCRbeta CDR3 regions were amplified from genomic DNA using the immunoSEQ Assay, a bias-controlled multiplex PCR. On the study's bioinformatics: Within the assay, amplification of reference gene primers was used to estimate how many nucleated cells each sample contained. Sequence reads were collapsed and filtered to measure the absolute abundance of every unique TCRbeta CDR3 rearrangement. For each sample, productive Simpson clonality was calculated by taking the square root of Simpson's diversity index across productive rearrangements. The clones in this table, taken by TCRdb from immuneACCESS, are in-frame only. Not every clone is retained; where verified, under half of the shortfall comes from an unresolved V gene, and the cause of the rest is unknown. D and trimming were read from the DNA, whereas the V and J calls and clone size are those reported in that table. In this sample the table shows over 90,000 clones, just over 85% of which occur a single time. About 3.5% of the sample goes to the ten largest clones.

Germline trimming: 5 bases from V, 0 bases from J; junction bases outside gene matches: 6. Based on the germline V gene (reference sequence), the CDR1 and CDR2 sequences are LNHDA and SQIVND. The CDR3 goes from the cysteine to the phenylalanine over 16 residues. Only CDR3 DNA is held: 48 bases, read in frame from base 1. The sample taken for sequencing was peripheral blood. The origin of this receptor is a human donor in a cohort sampled during active COVID-19. The receptor chain draws on TRBV19 and TRBJ1-4; 7 bases in between match TRBD1. The bases are TGTGCCAGTAGTGGGTCCCAGGGGGCAACTAATGAAAAACTGTTTTTT. This gives the protein CASSGSQGATNEKLFF. Reference TRBV19 and TRBJ1-4 proteins supply the regions before and after the CDR3; the full variable domain is: DGGITQSPKYLFRKEGQNVTLSCEQNLNHDAMYWYRQDPGQGLRLIYYSQIVNDFQKGDIAEGYSVSREKKESFPLTVTSAQKNPTAFYLCASSGSQGATNEKLFFGSGTQLSVL.